This T cell receptor beta chain is drawn from a study of T cells in Graves' hyperthyroidism and ophthalmopathy. Study outcomes and limitations: A model of 13 V-J features distinguished ophthalmopathy from stable hyperthyroidism. Blood also held most thyroid clonotypes expanded beyond 0.001.

Diagnostic assessment was based on clinical symptoms, serum thyroxine and TRAb, thyroid ultrasound and orbital computed tomography. This clonotype was seen many times. The antigen is unknown. RNA transcripts served as the template for amplifying TCR beta CDR3 regions. HTBI primers were used for first-round RT-PCR of the TCR CDR3. One entry per CDR3 protein results from TCRdb running MiXCR on the multiplex PCR reads. The table has fewer than 450,000 distinct CDR3 sequences, roughly 17% seen once; the top ten hold 34%. Germline V CDR1 and CDR2: MDHEN, SYDVKM. The CDR3 has 15 residues. The J segment lost 2 bases and the V segment lost 2 bases, leaving 2 bases of the junction unmatched.

Sequencing was carried out using blood. This TCR came from a woman in her 30s with Graves' hyperthyroidism that later progressed to Graves' ophthalmopathy. The rearrangement uses TRBV28 and TRBJ2-3; TRBD2 agrees at 9 bases. CDR3 bases: TGTGCCAGCAGTTTAGCGGGGGGGCACACAGATACGCAGTATTTT. Translating gives CASSLAGGHTDTQYF.